The following is a T cell receptor beta chain sequence with its context. This specimen comes from a study of blood T cell repertoires in COVID-19. For the study at large: Samples taken during acute and convalescent COVID-19 were collected in the United States, Italy and Spain. From T cells, B-cell-depleted T cells, or PBMCs came the material, which was cDNA or gDNA.

In the original analysis: Scientists estimated how many nucleated cells there were by amplifying reference gene primers. Libraries were prepared by immunoSEQ multiplex PCR; TCRdb keeps only in-frame clonotypes and omits some of them. That table is the source of V, J and clone size, and D and trimming were worked out from the DNA. The sample comprises a few hundred thousand clones, approximately 80% of which are singletons, and roughly 13% rests with the top ten. The CDR3 spans 14 residues. V was pared by 1 base and J by 5 bases, with 11 bases between. Germline values: CDR1 SGHAT, CDR2 FQNNGV. The sequencing input was peripheral blood. The clonotype originates from a human donor in a cohort sampled during active COVID-19. This rearrangement joins TRBV11-2 to TRBJ2-5, with unresolved D. The DNA for the CDR3 is TGTGCCAGCAGCTTAGGGGCTGGGCTGGAGACCCAGTACTTC. This encodes CASSLGAGLETQYF.